A selection of T cell receptor beta chains follows, all from one sample in a study of blood T cell repertoires in COVID-19. Some clones are missing from TCRdb's copy, which holds only in-frame ones; the method was immunoSEQ multiplex PCR. The data contain around 700,000 clones, 80% to 90% of them seen just once; the ten biggest clones take up 0.2% to 0.3%. The sequenced sample was peripheral blood. The receptors here all came from a woman between 18 and 30 years old with acute or convalescent COVID-19. Each CDR3 is given with its conserved first and last residue. Fields, in order: D gene, J gene, V gene, clone size, CDR3 DNA, CDR3 protein. D genes are given only for firm matches. Rows may omit the clone size; those that give it use once, few, many or a size class.

-,TRBJ2-7,TRBV11-3,-,TGTGCCAGCAGCCCACAACGGGGAGAGCAGTACTTC,CASSPQRGEQYF
-,TRBJ1-1,TRBV7-9,once,TGTGCCAGCAGCTTATTAGGGGTTGAAGCTTTCTTT,CASSLLGVEAFF
-,TRBJ2-1,TRBV7-9,-,TGTGCCAGCAGCTTTTCATCCGAGCAGTTCTTC,CASSFSSEQFF
-,TRBJ2-2,TRBV3-1/TRBV3-2,-,TGTGCCAGCTCCGGGACTCAGAACACCGGGGAGCTGTTTTTT,CASSGTQNTGELFF
-,TRBJ2-5,TRBV3-1/TRBV3-2,-,TGTGCCACCGGACACTTGGGGGAGACCCAGTACTTC,CATGHLGETQYF
-,TRBJ1-1,TRBV4-2,-,TGTGCCAGCAGCCAAGGGGAGGTGGGCCTCCGGGGCACTGAAGCTTTCTTT,CASSQGEVGLRGTEAFF
-,TRBJ2-2,TRBV30,-,TGTGCCTGGAACCTAGGGGGGAACACCGGGGAGCTGTTTTTT,CAWNLGGNTGELFF
TRBD1,TRBJ2-1,TRBV7-8,once,TGTGCCAGCAGCGACCGACAGGGAGACAATGAGCAGTTCTTC,CASSDRQGDNEQFF
-,TRBJ2-3,TRBV7-2,-,TGTGCCAGCAGCCCTACCAGGGGTCTGGGGGATACGCAGTATTTT,CASSPTRGLGDTQYF
TRBD1,TRBJ1-1,TRBV10-2,-,TGCGCCAGCAGAACATCTCAGGGGGTCGACACTGAAGCTTTCTTT,CASRTSQGVDTEAFF
-,TRBJ2-5,TRBV4-1,-,TGCGCCAGCAGCCGGGTACAGCACATTTTACCAAAAGAGACCCAGTACTTC,CASSRVQHILPKETQYF
TRBD2,TRBJ2-1,TRBV6-2/TRBV6-3,-,TGTGCCAGCAGTTACCCAGCGGGGGGCTACAATGAGCAGTTCTTC,CASSYPAGGYNEQFF
-,TRBJ1-1,TRBV30,-,TGTGCCTGGAGTCTCCAGGGAAAGAACACTGAAGCTTTCTTT,CAWSLQGKNTEAFF
TRBD1,TRBJ1-3,TRBV30,-,TGTGCCTGGAGTACAGGGGAGTACTCTGGAAACACCATATATTTT,CAWSTGEYSGNTIYF
-,TRBJ2-3,TRBV3-1/TRBV3-2,-,TGTGCCAGCAGCCATACGGGGGGCGGCACAGATACGCAGTATTTT,CASSHTGGGTDTQYF
-,TRBJ1-4,TRBV11-2,-,TGTGCCAGCAGCCCACAACAGGGTCTCAATGAAAAACTGTTTTTT,CASSPQQGLNEKLFF
-,TRBJ1-2,TRBV20-1,-,TGCAGTGCTAGTAATCCCGAGGGGGATGGCTACACCTTC,CSASNPEGDGYTF
-,TRBJ1-2,TRBV7-9,-,TGTGCCAGCAGCTTAGGCTTTTCCGGAGGCGGCTACACCTTC,CASSLGFSGGGYTF